The clone carrying this TCR beta chain was counted a few times. In the library, individual cDNA molecules carried attached unique molecular identifiers. From the 5' RACE reads, TCRdb called clonotypes with MiXCR, one entry per CDR3 protein. The table lists fewer than 85,000 distinct CDR3 sequences, roughly 13% of them singletons. The record originates from a study of early T cells in non-severe SARS-CoV-2 infection. The CDR3 totals 15 residues. The germline V and J ends were trimmed by 8 bases and 6 bases, with 23 bases remaining between them. The germline CDR1 and CDR2 sequences are SGHAT and FQNNGV.

The sequencing sample was made of whole blood. This clonotype originated in an adult who was a healthcare worker with PCR-confirmed SARS-CoV-2 infection or an uninfected control (not recorded which). The rearrangement joins TRBV11-2 to TRBJ2-7; D remains unclear. The CDR3 is CASSHPLVSLREQYF. The CDR3 DNA sequence: TGTGCCAGCTCCCACCCCCTCGTCAGCTTACGCGAGCAGTACTTC.